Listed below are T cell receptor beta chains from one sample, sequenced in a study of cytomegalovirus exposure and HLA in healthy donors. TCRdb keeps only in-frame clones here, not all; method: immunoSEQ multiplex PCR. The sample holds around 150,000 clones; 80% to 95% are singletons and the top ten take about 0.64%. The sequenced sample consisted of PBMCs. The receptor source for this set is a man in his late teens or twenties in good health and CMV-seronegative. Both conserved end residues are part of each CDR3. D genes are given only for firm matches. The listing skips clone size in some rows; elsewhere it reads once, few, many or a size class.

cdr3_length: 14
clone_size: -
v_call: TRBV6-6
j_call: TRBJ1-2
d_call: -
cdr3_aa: CASGARPTNYGYTF
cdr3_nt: TGTGCCAGTGGGGCCAGGCCCACTAACTATGGCTACACCTTC

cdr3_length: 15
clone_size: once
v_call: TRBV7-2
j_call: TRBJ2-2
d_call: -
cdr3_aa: CASSFGMRNTGELFF
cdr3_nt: TGTGCCAGCAGCTTCGGGATGAGAAACACCGGGGAGCTGTTTTTT

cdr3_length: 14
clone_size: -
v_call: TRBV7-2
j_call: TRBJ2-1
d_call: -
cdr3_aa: CASSLDTSYNEQFF
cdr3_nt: TGTGCCAGCAGCTTAGACACTAGCTACAATGAGCAGTTCTTC

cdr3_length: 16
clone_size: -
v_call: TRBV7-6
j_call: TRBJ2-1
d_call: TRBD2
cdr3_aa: CASSVLTSGRVNEQFF
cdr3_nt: TGTGCCAGCAGCGTTCTGACTAGCGGGAGGGTCAATGAGCAGTTCTTC

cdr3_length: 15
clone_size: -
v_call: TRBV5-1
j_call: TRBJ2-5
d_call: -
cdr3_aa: CASSSGQLDLETQYF
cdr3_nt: TGCGCCAGCAGCTCAGGACAGCTGGACTTGGAGACCCAGTACTTC

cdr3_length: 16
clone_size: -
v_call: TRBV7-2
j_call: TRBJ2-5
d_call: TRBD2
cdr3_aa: CASSLTSGRPGETQYF
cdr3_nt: TGTGCCAGCAGCTTGACTAGCGGGAGGCCGGGAGAGACCCAGTACTTC

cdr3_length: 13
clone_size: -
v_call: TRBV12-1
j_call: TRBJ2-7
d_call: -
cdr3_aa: CASSFGQAYEQYF
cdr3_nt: TGTGCCAGCAGCTTTGGACAAGCCTACGAGCAGTACTTC

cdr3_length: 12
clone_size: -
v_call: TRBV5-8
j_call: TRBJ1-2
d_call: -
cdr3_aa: CASSFNRNGYTF
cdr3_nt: TGTGCCAGCAGCTTCAACAGGAATGGCTACACCTTC

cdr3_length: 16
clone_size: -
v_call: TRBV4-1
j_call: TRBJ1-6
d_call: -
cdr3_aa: CASSQAAAGYNSPLHF
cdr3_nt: TGCGCCAGCAGCCAAGCAGCGGCGGGTTATAATTCACCCCTCCACTTT

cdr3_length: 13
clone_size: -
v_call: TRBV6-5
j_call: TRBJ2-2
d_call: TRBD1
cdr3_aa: CASSSQGTGELFF
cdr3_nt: TGTGCCAGCTCTTCACAGGGGACCGGGGAGCTGTTTTTT

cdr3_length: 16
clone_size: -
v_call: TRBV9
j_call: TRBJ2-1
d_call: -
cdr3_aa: CASSVGLTNSYNEQFF
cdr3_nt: TGTGCCAGCAGCGTAGGGTTGACTAACTCCTACAATGAGCAGTTCTTC

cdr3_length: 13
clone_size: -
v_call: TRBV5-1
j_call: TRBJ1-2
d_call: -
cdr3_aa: CASSQGANYGYTF
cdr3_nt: TGCGCCAGCTCACAGGGAGCTAACTATGGCTACACCTTC

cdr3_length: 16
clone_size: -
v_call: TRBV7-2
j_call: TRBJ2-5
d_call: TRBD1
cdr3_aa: CASSYTGTGVEKTQYF
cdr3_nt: TGTGCCAGCAGCTATACCGGGACAGGGGTGGAGAAGACCCAGTACTTC

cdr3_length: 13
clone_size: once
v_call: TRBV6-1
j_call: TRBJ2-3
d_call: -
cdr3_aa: CASSALQTDTQYF
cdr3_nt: TGTGCCAGCAGTGCATTACAGACAGATACGCAGTATTTT

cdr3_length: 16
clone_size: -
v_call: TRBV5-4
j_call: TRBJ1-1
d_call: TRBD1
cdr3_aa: CASSTGTGDMNTEAFF
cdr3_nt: TGTGCCAGCAGCACCGGGACAGGGGACATGAACACTGAAGCTTTCTTT

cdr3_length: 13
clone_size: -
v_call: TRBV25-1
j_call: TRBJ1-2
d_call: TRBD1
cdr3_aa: CASSARQGGGYTF
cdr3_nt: TGTGCCAGCAGCGCAAGACAGGGCGGGGGCTACACCTTC

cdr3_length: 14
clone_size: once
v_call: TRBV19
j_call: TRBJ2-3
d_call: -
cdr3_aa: CASSMAGWADTQYF
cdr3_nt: TGTGCCAGTAGTATGGCGGGTTGGGCAGATACGCAGTATTTT

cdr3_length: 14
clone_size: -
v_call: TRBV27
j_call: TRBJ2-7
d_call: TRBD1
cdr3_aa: CASSKRQGAYEQYF
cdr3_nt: TGTGCCAGCAGTAAACGACAGGGGGCTTACGAGCAGTACTTC

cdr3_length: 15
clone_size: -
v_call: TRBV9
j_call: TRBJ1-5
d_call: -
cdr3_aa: CASSVDAGSNQPQHF
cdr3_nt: TGTGCCAGCAGCGTAGATGCGGGGAGCAATCAGCCCCAGCATTTT

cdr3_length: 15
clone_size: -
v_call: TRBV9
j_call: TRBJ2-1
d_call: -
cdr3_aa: CASSVGGPHYNEQFF
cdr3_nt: TGTGCCAGCAGCGTGGGGGGACCCCATTACAATGAGCAGTTCTTC

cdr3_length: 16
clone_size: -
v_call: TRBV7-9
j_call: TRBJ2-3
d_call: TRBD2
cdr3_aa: CASSLASGGPSLTQYF
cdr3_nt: TGTGCCAGCAGCTTAGCTAGCGGGGGGCCCTCCCTCACGCAGTATTTT

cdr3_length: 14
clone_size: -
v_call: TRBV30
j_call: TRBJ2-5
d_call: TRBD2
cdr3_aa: CAWSSLAGGETQYF
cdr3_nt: TGTGCCTGGAGTTCTCTAGCGGGAGGAGAGACCCAGTACTTC

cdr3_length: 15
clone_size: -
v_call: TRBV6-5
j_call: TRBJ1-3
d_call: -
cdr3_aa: CASSYSPSSGNTIYF
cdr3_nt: TGTGCCAGCAGTTACTCTCCCAGCTCTGGAAACACCATATATTTT

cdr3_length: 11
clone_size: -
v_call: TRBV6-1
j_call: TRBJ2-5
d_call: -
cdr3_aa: CASTFQETQYF
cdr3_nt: TGTGCCAGCACGTTTCAAGAGACCCAGTACTTC

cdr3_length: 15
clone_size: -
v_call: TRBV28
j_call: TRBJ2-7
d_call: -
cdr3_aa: CASTTGGDFIREQYF
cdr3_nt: TGTGCCAGCACCACGGGCGGGGACTTTATTCGCGAGCAGTACTTC

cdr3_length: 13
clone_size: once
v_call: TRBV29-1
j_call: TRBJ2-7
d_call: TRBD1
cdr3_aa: CSVGTGGRYEQYF
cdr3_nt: TGCAGCGTAGGGACAGGGGGCCGATACGAGCAGTACTTC

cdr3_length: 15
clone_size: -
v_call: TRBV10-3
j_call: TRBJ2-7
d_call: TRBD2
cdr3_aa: CAISEPLAGEYEQYF
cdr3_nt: TGTGCCATCAGTGAGCCATTAGCGGGGGAGTACGAGCAGTACTTC